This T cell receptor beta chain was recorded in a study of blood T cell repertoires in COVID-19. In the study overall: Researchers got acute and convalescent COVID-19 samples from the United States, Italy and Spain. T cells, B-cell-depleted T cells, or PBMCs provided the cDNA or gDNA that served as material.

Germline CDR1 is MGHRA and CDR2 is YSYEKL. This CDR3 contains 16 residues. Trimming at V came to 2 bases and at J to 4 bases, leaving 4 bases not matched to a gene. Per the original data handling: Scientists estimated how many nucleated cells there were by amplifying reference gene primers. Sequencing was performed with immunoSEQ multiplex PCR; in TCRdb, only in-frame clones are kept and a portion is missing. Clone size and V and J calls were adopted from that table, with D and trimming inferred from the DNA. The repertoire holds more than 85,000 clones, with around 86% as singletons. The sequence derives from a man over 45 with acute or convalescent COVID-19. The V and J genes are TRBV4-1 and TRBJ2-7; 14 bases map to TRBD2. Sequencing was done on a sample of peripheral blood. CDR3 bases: TGCGCCAGCAGCCAACGGACTAGCGGGAGGCTGTACGAGCAGTACTTC. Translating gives CASSQRTSGRLYEQYF.